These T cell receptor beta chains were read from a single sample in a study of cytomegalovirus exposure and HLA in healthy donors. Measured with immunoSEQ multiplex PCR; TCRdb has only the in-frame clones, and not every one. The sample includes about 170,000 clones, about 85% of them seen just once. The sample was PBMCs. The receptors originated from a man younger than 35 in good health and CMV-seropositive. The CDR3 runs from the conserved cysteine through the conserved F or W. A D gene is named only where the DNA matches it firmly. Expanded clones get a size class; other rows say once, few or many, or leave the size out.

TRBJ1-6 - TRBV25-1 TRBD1 TGTGCCAGCAGTTTACAGGGGGGAAATTCACCCCTCCACTTT CASSLQGGNSPLHF
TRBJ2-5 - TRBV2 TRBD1 TGTGCCAGCAGTGGGGGACAGGGGTCGACCCAGTACTTC CASSGGQGSTQYF
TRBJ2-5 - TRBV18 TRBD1 TGTGCCAGCTCACCCACCCAACAGGGGGTGGAGACCCAGTACTTC CASSPTQQGVETQYF
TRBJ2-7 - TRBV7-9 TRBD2 TGTGCCAGCAGCGGGGGAGCGGGGGGCCTCTCCTACGAGCAGTACTTC CASSGGAGGLSYEQYF
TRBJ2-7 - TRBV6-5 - TGTGCCAGCAGAACAGGAAATCACGAGCAGTACTTC CASRTGNHEQYF
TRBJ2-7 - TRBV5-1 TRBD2 TGCGCCAGCAGCTTGGGGGGGGGACTTTTCTACGAGCAGTACTTC CASSLGGGLFYEQYF
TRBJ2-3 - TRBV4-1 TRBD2 TGCGCCAGCAGCCAAGGCCCCCGACTCCGGGGGGGCTCTAGCACAGATACGCAGTATTTT CASSQGPRLRGGSSTDTQYF
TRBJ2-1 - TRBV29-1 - TGCAGCGTTGAAGATGGGGGGGGCCGCCTCGTTGTTAATGAGCAGTTCTTC CSVEDGGGRLVVNEQFF
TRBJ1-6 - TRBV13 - TGTGCCAGCAGGGATCGGGACTTCGACCTCCACTTT CASRDRDFDLHF
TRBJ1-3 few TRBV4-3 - TGCGCCAGCAGCCAACAGGGGAACTCTGGAAACACCATATATTTT CASSQQGNSGNTIYF
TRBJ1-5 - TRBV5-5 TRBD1 TGTGCCAGCAGCCTATCGGTGTACAGGGGCCGTCAGCCCCAGCATTTT CASSLSVYRGRQPQHF
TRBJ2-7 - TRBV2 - TGTGCCAGCCGGAGATTTAGCGAGCAGTACTTC CASRRFSEQYF
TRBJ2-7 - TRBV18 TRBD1 TGTGCCAGCTCACCAAGCGGACAGGGGGCCGGCGAGCAGTACTTC CASSPSGQGAGEQYF
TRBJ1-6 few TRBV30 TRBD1 TGTGCCTGGGGGCATCGAGGACAGGCGTTTTCACCCCTCCACTTT CAWGHRGQAFSPLHF
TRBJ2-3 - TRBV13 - TGTGCCAGCAGCTCCCCTATGCTGGGGAGGGATACGCAGTATTTT CASSSPMLGRDTQYF
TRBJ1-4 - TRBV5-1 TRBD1 TGCGCCAGCAGCTTGGAGGGACAGGGCGCAACTAATGAAAAACTGTTTTTT CASSLEGQGATNEKLFF
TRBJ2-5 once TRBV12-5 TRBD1 TGTGCTAGTGGTTTGTCAGGGGGAGAGACCCAGTACTTC CASGLSGGETQYF
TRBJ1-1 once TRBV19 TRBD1 TGTGCCAGTAGGGAACAGGGGGCCGCTGAAGCTTTCTTT CASREQGAAEAFF
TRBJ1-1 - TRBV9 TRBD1 TGTGCCAGCCGATCCGGGACAGTTTTTGACACTGAAGCTTTCTTT CASRSGTVFDTEAFF
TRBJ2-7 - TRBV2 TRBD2 TGTGCCACCATTGATGTTCTAGCGGGGGGCCGGAGCTCCTACGAGCAGTACTTC CATIDVLAGGRSSYEQYF
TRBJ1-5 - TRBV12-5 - TGTGCTAGTGTCGGGATCGAAAGTAGCAATCAGCCCCAGCATTTT CASVGIESSNQPQHF
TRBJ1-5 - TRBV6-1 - TGTGCCAGCAGTGAAGTTTTGAAAGGGCAGGGACTAAATAGCAATCAGCCCCAGCATTTT CASSEVLKGQGLNSNQPQHF
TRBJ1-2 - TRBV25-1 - TGTGCCAGCAGTGGTCCAGGCTATGGCTACACCTTC CASSGPGYGYTF
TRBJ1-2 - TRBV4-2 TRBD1 TGTGCCAGCAGCCAAGGGCTAGGGGGACAGGCTAACACCTTC CASSQGLGGQANTF
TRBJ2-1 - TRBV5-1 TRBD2 TGCGCCAGCAGCTCCCGGGGGGTGATTGAGCAGTTCTTC CASSSRGVIEQFF
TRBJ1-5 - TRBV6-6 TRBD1 TGTGCCAGCAGTTACTGGGGACAGGGATGGCAGCCCCAGCATTTT CASSYWGQGWQPQHF
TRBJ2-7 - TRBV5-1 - TGCGCCAGCAGCTTGGCCGGGACATATGCCTCGTACGAGCAGTACTTC CASSLAGTYASYEQYF
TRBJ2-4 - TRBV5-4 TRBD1 TGTGCCAGCAGCGCAACAGGGGCAGAAAACATTCAGTACTTC CASSATGAENIQYF
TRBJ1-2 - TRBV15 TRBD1 TGTGCCACCAGCTCCGGGACAGGGGTTGTTGGAGGACACACCTTC CATSSGTGVVGGHTF
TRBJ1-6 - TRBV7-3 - TGTGCCAGCAGCTTATTGGAGGGTTATAATTCACCCCTCCACTTT CASSLLEGYNSPLHF
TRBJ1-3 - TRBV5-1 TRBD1 TGCGCCAGCAGCTTGGGGAATTTACAGGGGAGCTCTGGAAACACCATATATTTT CASSLGNLQGSSGNTIYF
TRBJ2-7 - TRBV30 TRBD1 TGTGCCTGGGGTGGTGGGACAGGGAAACACGAGCAGTACTTC CAWGGGTGKHEQYF
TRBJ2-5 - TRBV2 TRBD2 TGTGCCAGCAGCGATAGCGGGGGCAGAGAGACCCAGTACTTC CASSDSGGRETQYF
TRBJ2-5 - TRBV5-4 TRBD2 TGTGCCACCCAATCTGGACTAGCGGGGGGCCAAGAGACCCAGTACTTC CATQSGLAGGQETQYF
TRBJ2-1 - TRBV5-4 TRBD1 TGTGCCAGCAGCACTTCACAGACAGGGATCAATGAGCAGTTCTTC CASSTSQTGINEQFF
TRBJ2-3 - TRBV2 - TGTGCCAGCAGTGACCTGGGGCCACGTTGGGATACGCAGTATTTT CASSDLGPRWDTQYF
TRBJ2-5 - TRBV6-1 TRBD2 TGTGCCAGCCAGCTAGCGGGGGGGCCGTTTGAGACCCAGTACTTC CASQLAGGPFETQYF
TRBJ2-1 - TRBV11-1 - TGTGCCAGCAGCTTAGGGAGCATGATGAATGAGCAGTTCTTC CASSLGSMMNEQFF
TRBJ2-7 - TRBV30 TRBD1 TGTGCCTGGAGAGCCCGGACAGGGTTTTTCTTC CAWRARTGFFF
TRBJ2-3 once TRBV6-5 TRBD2 TGTGCCAGCAGTCCGACTTGGACTAGCGCAGATACGCAGTATTTT CASSPTWTSADTQYF
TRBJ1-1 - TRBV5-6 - TGTGCCAGCAGCTCTGGACAGCTCTCTCGGGCGGCTTTCTTT CASSSGQLSRAAFF
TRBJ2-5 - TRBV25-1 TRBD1 TGTGCCAGCAGTGAAAGACAGGGCCGGTGGGTCGAGACCCAGTACTTC CASSERQGRWVETQYF
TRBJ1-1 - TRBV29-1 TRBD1 TGCAGCTCTTACAGGGGGGTGAACACTGAAGCTTTCTTT CSSYRGVNTEAFF
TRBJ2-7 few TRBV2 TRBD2 TGTGCCAGCCCCCCCCGGGGGGGGGCGGGAGAGCAGTACTTC CASPPRGGAGEQYF
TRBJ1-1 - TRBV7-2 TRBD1 TGTGCCAGCGGGCGGGACAGGGGGCATGCTTTCTTT CASGRDRGHAFF
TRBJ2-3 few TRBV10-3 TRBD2 TGTGCCATCAGTGAGACTAGCGGGGGGGAGGGGGATACGCAGTATTTT CAISETSGGEGDTQYF
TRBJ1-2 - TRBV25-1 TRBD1 TGTGCCAGCAGTGCAGGGACAGCACTCTATGGCTACACCTTC CASSAGTALYGYTF